This TCR beta chain stems from a study of shared clonotypes between healthy human individuals. Terminally differentiated effector memory CD45RA+ cells were left out of the naive CD8 fraction, which was CD45RO-negative and positively selected for CCR7. Every donor was a Caucasian adult from Nashville, Tennessee. Genomic DNA of each subset was evenly split across several immunoSEQ plates. Measured with immunoSEQ multiplex PCR; TCRdb has only the in-frame clones, and not every one. The table shows approximately 1.9 million clones, with just under 95% occurring only once. CDR1 is MNHNS and CDR2 is SASEGT in the germline V gene. CDR3 length equals 17 residues. The J segment lost 2 bases and the V segment lost 2 bases, leaving 12 bases of the junction unmatched.

The clonotype was recovered from a man aged 18 to 29 in good health. Some clones in this sample may be carry-over from other donors' samples. The sequenced material came from naive CD8+ T cells from PBMCs. The chain combines TRBV6-1 with TRBJ2-7; TRBD2 matches at 7 bases. The CDR3 is CASSELLAGVVTYEQYF. As DNA, the CDR3 is TGTGCCAGCAGTGAACTCCTGGCGGGAGTCGTGACCTACGAGCAGTACTTC.